One T cell receptor beta chain is described in this entry. The antigen remains undetermined. The sample originates from a study of cytomegalovirus exposure and HLA in healthy donors. Findings of the study overall: When a later analysis compared HLA-associated TCR beta chains with equally common others, the HLA-associated chains turned out to be more clonally expanded and to have lower generation probabilities. A previous analysis found most TCR beta V segments productive roughly 87% or roughly 30% of the time. In a later analysis, a missense DCLRE1C variant was linked to TCR beta V- and J-gene trimming.

V lost 5 bases to trimming and J lost 0 bases, with 8 bases between them. Germline-derived CDR1 and CDR2 are SGHVS and FQNEAQ. The CDR3 length is 14 residues. Primers: 60 Vbeta forward and 13 Jbeta reverse. TCRdb's copy holds only in-frame clones and misses some; the assay was immunoSEQ multiplex PCR. The data show around 210,000 clones, approximately 80% seen once. Sequencing was carried out using PBMCs. The TCR comes from a man aged 45-65 years in good health and CMV-seronegative. The chain carries TRBV7-8 and TRBJ1-3; D call uncertain. DNA of the CDR3: TGTGCCAGCAGCCCCACGGGCTCTGGAAACACCATATATTTT. Protein sequence: CASSPTGSGNTIYF.